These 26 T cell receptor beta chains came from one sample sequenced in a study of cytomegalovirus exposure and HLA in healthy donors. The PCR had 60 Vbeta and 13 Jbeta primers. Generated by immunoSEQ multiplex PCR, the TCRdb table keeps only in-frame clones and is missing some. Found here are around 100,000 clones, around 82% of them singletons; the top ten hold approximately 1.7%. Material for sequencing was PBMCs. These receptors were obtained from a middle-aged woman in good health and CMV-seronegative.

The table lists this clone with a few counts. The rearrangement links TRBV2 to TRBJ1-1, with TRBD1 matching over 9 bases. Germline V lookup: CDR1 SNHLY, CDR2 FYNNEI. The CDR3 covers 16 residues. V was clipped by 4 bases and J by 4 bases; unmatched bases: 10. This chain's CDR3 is CASSGTRTGVGTEAFF. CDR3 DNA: TGTGCCAGCAGTGGGACTCGGACAGGGGTGGGCACTGAAGCTTTCTTT.

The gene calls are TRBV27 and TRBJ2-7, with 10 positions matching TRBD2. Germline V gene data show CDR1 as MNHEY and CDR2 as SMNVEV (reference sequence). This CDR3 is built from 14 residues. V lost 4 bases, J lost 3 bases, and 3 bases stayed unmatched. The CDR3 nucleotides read TGTGCCAGCAGTTCCGGGACTAGCGTCTACGAGCAGTACTTC. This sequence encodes CASSSGTSVYEQYF.

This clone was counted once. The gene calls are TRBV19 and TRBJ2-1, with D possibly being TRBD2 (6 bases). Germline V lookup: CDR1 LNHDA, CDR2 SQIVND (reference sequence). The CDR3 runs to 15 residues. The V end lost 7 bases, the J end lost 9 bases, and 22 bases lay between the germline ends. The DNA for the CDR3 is TGTGCCAGTACGCGGGGAAAGGACTATCGGGCTGAGCAGTTCTTC. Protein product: CASTRGKDYRAEQFF.

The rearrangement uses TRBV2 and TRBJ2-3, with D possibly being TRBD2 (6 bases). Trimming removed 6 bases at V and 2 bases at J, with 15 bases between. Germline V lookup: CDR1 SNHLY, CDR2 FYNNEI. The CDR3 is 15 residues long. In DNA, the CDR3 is TGTGCCAGCAGCCCGGACGGGAGATCCACAGATACGCAGTATTTT. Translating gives CASSPDGRSTDTQYF. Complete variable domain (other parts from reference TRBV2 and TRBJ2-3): EPEVTQTPSHQVTQMGQEVILRCVPISNHLYFYWYRQILGQKVEFLVSFYNNEISEKSEIFDDQFSVERPDGSNFTLKIRSTKLEDSAMYFCASSPDGRSTDTQYFGPGTRLTVL.

CDR3 sequence: CASSLGTTGDEQFF. The CDR3 coding sequence is TGCGCCAGCAGCTTGGGGACTACAGGGGATGAGCAGTTCTTC. This chain connects TRBV5-1 to TRBJ2-1; maybe TRBD1 (7 bases). Germline CDR1 is SGHRS and CDR2 is YFSETQ. The CDR3 is 14 residues long. Trimming shortened V by 0 bases and J by 8 bases, and 12 bases separated the two germline ends. Based on the CDR3 plus reference TRBV5-1 and TRBJ2-1, the full variable domain is KAGVTQTPRYLIKTRGQQVTLSCSPISGHRSVSWYQQTPGQGLQFLFEYFSETQRNKGNFPGRFSGRQFSNSRSEMNVSTLELGDSALYLCASSLGTTGDEQFFGPGTRLTVL.

The CDR3 DNA reads as TGTGCCAGCAGCCGCCCTCATGGGACTAGCGTTCTGAGGGAGACCCAGTACTTC. This gives the protein CASSRPHGTSVLRETQYF. J is TRBJ2-5 and V is TRBV7-8; 10 bases fit TRBD2. The CDR3 runs 18 residues. The germline V gene has CDR1 SGHVS and CDR2 FQNEAQ. Trimming at V came to 5 bases and at J to 5 bases, leaving 17 bases not matched to a gene.

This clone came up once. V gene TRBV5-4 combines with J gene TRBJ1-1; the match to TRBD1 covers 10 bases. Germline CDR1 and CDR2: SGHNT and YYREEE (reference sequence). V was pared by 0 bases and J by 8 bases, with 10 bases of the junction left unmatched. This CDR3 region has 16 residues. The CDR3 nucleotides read TGTGCCAGCAGCTTGGCTGGGACAGGGGCGGTTGGAGAAGCTTTCTTT. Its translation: CASSLAGTGAVGEAFF. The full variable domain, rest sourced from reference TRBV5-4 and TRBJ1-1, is ETGVTQSPTHLIKTRGQQVTLRCSSQSGHNTVSWYQQALGQGPQFIFQYYREEENGRGNFPPRFSGLQFPNYSSELNVNALELDDSALYLCASSLAGTGAVGEAFFGQGTRLTVV.

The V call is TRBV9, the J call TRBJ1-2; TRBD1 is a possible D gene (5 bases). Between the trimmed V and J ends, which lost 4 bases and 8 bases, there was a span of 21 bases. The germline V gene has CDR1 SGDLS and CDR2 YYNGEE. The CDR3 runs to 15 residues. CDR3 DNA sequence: TGTGCCAGCAGCCCCTTAGGGACTTCATTCGAGGGCTACACCTTC. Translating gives CASSPLGTSFEGYTF.

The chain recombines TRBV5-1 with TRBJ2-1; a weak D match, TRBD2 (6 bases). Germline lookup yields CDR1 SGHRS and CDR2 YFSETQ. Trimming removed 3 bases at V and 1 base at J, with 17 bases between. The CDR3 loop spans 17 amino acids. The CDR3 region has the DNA TGCGCCAGCAGCTGGATTTCTAGCGCCAGATCCTACAATGAGCAGTTCTTC. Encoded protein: CASSWISSARSYNEQFF.

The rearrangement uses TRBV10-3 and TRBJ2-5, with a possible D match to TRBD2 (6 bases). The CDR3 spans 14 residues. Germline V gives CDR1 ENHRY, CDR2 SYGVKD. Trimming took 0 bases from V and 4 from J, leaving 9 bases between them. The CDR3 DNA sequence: TGTGCCATCAGTGAGTCGGGGGGTTTAGAGACCCAGTACTTC. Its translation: CAISESGGLETQYF.

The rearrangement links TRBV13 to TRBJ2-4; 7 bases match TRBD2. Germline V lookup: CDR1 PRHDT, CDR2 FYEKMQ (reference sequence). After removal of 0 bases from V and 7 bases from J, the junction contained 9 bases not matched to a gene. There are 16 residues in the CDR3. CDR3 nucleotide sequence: TGTGCCAGCAGCTTAGGGGCGGGAGCCCCGGGGAACATTCAGTACTTC. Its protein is CASSLGAGAPGNIQYF.

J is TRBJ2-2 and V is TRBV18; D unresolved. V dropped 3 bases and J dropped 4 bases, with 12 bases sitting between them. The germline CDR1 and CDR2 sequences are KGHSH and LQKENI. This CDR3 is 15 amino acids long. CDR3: CASSPTGTTTGELFF. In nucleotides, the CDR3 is TGTGCCAGCTCACCCACGGGTACGACCACCGGGGAGCTGTTTTTT. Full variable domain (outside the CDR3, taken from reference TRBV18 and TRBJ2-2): NAGVMQNPRHLVRRRGQEARLRCSPMKGHSHVYWYRQLPEEGLKFMVYLQKENIIDESGMPKERFSAEFPKEGPSILRIQQVVRGDSAAYFCASSPTGTTTGELFFGEGSRLTVL.

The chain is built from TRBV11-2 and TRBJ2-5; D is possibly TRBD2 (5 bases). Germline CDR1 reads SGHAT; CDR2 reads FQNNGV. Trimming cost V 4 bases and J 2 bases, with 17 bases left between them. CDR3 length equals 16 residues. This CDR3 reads CASSSQPGGHQETQYF. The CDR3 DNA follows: TGTGCCAGCAGCTCGCAACCCGGAGGCCATCAAGAGACCCAGTACTTC.

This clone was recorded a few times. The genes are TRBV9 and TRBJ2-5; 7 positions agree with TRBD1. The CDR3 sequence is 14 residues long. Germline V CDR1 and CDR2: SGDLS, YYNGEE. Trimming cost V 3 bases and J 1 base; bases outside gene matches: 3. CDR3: CASSADRVQETQYF. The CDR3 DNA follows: TGTGCCAGCAGCGCCGACAGGGTCCAAGAGACCCAGTACTTC.

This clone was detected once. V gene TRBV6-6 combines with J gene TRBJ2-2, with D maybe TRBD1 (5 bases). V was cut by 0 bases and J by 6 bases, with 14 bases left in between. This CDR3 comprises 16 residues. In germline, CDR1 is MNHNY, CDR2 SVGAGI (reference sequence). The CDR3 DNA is TGTGCCAGCAGTTACTCGAATCCAGACAGAGCCGGGGAGCTGTTTTTT. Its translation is CASSYSNPDRAGELFF.

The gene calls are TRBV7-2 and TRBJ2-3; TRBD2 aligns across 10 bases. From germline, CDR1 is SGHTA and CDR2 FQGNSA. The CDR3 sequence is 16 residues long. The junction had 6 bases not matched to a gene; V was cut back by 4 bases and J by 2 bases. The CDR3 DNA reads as TGTGCCAGCAGCTCCTCTAGCGGGAGCCCCACAGATACGCAGTATTTT. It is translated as CASSSSSGSPTDTQYF.

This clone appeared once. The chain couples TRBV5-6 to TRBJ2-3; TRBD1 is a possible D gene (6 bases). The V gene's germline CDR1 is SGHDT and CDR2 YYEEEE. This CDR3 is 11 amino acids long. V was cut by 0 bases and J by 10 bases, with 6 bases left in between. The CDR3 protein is CASSLDRAQYF. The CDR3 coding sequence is TGTGCCAGCAGCTTGGACAGGGCGCAGTATTTT.

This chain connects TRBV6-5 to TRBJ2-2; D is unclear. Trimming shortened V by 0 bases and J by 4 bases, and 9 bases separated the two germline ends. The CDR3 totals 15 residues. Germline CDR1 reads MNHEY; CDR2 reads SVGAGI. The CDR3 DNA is TGTGCCAGCAGTTACTCGATCAGAGGCACCGGGGAGCTGTTTTTT. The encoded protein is CASSYSIRGTGELFF.

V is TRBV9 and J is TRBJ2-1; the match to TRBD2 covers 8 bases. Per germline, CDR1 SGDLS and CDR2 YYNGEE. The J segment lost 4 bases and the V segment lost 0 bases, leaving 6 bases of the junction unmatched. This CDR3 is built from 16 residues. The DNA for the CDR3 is TGTGCCAGCAGCGTAGATAGCGGGATGTTATACAATGAGCAGTTCTTC. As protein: CASSVDSGMLYNEQFF.

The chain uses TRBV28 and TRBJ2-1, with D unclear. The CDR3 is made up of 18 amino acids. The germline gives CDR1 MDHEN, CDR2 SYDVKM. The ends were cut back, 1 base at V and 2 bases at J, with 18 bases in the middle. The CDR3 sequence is CASSLLVVLGETYNEQFF. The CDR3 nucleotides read TGTGCCAGCAGTTTATTGGTGGTTTTGGGCGAAACCTACAATGAGCAGTTCTTC. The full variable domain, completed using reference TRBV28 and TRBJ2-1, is DVKVTQSSRYLVKRTGEKVFLECVQDMDHENMFWYRQDPGLGLRLIYFSYDVKMKEKGDIPEGYSVSREKKERFSLILESASTNQTSMYLCASSLLVVLGETYNEQFFGPGTRLTVL.

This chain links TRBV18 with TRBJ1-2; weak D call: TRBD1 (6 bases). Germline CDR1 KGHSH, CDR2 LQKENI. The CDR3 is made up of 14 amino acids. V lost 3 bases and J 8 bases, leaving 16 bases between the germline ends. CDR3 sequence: CASSPSDSPGGYTF. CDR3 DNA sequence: TGTGCCAGCTCACCCTCGGACAGCCCAGGGGGCTACACCTTC.

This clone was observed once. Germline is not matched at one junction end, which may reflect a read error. The CDR3 bases are TGTGCCAGCAAGAGCACAGATGCGCAGTATTTT. It codes for CASKSTDAQYF. The chain employs TRBV6-5 and TRBJ2-3; D ambiguous. The CDR3 length is 11 residues. CDR1 MNHEY and CDR2 SVGAGI come from the germline V gene.

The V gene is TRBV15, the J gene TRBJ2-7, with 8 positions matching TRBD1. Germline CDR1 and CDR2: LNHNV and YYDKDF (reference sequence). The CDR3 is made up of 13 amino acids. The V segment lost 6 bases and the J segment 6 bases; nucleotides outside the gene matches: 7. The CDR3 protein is CATRYRGRIEQYF. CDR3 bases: TGTGCCACCAGGTACAGGGGGAGGATCGAGCAGTACTTC.

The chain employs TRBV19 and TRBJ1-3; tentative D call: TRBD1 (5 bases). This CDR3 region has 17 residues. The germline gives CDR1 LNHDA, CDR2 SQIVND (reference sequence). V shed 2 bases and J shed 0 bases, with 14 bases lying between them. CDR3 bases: TGTGCCAGTAGTATAATCCTGACGACAGTCTCTGGAAACACCATATATTTT. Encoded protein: CASSIILTTVSGNTIYF.

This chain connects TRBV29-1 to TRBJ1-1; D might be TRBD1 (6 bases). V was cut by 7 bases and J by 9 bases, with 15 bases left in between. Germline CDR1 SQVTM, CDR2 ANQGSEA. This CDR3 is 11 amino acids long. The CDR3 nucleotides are TGCAGCGGCCGGGACACAGGGAAAGCTTTCTTT. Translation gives CSGRDTGKAFF.

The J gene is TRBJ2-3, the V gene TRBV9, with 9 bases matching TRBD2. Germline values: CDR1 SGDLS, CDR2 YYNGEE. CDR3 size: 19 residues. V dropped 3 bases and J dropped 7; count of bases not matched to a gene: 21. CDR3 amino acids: CASSAGGLALSRAGNTQYF. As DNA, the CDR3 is TGTGCCAGCAGCGCGGGGGGACTAGCTCTATCCAGGGCGGGAAATACGCAGTATTTT.